This is a list of T cell receptor beta chains from one sample in a study of blood T cell repertoires in COVID-19. TCRdb's copy holds only in-frame clones and misses some; the assay was immunoSEQ multiplex PCR. Here the sample spans approximately 230,000 clones, just over 85% being singletons. Sequencing was carried out using peripheral blood. These receptors were collected from a man aged 80 or over with acute or convalescent COVID-19. CDR3s include the opening cysteine and the closing phenylalanine or tryptophan. D genes are given only for firm matches. Size is stated for part of the rows, as once, few or many counts, or as a class when the clone is expanded.

J gene	V gene	D gene	clone size	CDR3 DNA	CDR3 protein
TRBJ2-1	TRBV7-2	TRBD2	NA	TGTGCCAGCAGCTTAGGGACTAGCGGGTCGAGCTCCTACAATGAGCAGTTCTTC	CASSLGTSGSSSYNEQFF
TRBJ1-1	TRBV29-1	NA	NA	TGCAGCGCCGAAAAGAGGGACACTGAAGCTTTCTTT	CSAEKRDTEAFF
TRBJ2-7	TRBV4-3	TRBD1	NA	TGCGCCAGCAGTACTATCTCAGGGGGTACTTACGAGCAGTACTTC	CASSTISGGTYEQYF
TRBJ1-1	TRBV5-6	TRBD1	NA	TGTGCCAGCAGCTCAGGCCGGGACAGGAGGAACACTGAAGCTTTCTTT	CASSSGRDRRNTEAFF
TRBJ1-4	TRBV7-9	TRBD1	few	TGTGCCAGCAGCTTAGAGGGGGCGAGTGAAAAACTGTTTTTT	CASSLEGASEKLFF
TRBJ2-6	TRBV4-2	NA	NA	TGTGCCAGCAGCCACCTTCTTTCTGGGGCCAACGTCCTGACTTTC	CASSHLLSGANVLTF
TRBJ1-5	TRBV6-6	TRBD1	NA	TGTGCCAGCAGTCGACAGGGTAGAGGCGGCAATCAGCCCCAGCATTTT	CASSRQGRGGNQPQHF
TRBJ2-7	TRBV18	TRBD1	NA	TGTGCCAGCTCACGGACCGGGACAGGCACCTACGAGCAGTACTTC	CASSRTGTGTYEQYF
TRBJ2-1	TRBV19	NA	NA	TGTGCCAGTAGTATCCTAGTATCTGGGGCCAATGAGCAGTTCTTC	CASSILVSGANEQFF
TRBJ2-4	TRBV6-5	NA	NA	TGTGCCAGCAAGCTAAGCCAAAACATTCAGTACTTC	CASKLSQNIQYF
TRBJ2-1	TRBV11-3	NA	NA	TGTGCCAGCACCCTAACAGGGTCCAATGAGCAGTTCTTC	CASTLTGSNEQFF
TRBJ2-1	TRBV7-3	TRBD1	NA	TGTGCCAGCAGCCCGAGTCCTCCGGGACAGGGCAATGAGCAGTTCTTC	CASSPSPPGQGNEQFF
TRBJ2-5	TRBV18	NA	NA	TGTGCCAGCTCACCCGGACAGCAAGAGACCCAGTACTTC	CASSPGQQETQYF
TRBJ2-7	TRBV5-6	TRBD2	NA	TGTGCCAGCAGCCCCCCCCCTAGCGGGGTCTACGAGCAGTACTTC	CASSPPPSGVYEQYF
TRBJ1-6	TRBV2	NA	NA	TGTGCCAGCAGTGATTTACTGAGGAGCTCCTATAATTCACCCCTCCACTTT	CASSDLLRSSYNSPLHF
TRBJ2-7	TRBV4-3	TRBD1	NA	TGCGCCAGCAGCCCGTTCGGGACAGGGGGTATCGAGCAGTACTTC	CASSPFGTGGIEQYF
TRBJ1-2	TRBV6-5	NA	NA	TGTGCCACTTTGCCAGGGCAGGGGTATGGCTACACCTTC	CATLPGQGYGYTF
TRBJ2-1	TRBV4-1	NA	NA	TGCGCCAGCAGCCAAGCTCCAGGGGCTTCCTCCTACAATGAGCAGTTCTTC	CASSQAPGASSYNEQFF
TRBJ2-2	TRBV7-3	NA	NA	TGTGCCAGCAGCCGTTTGGGGGGAGGATCCACCGGGGAGCTGTTTTTT	CASSRLGGGSTGELFF
TRBJ2-1	TRBV7-2	TRBD2	NA	TGTGCCAGCAGCTTGGGAGGGGTCCCCTACAATGAGCAGTTCTTC	CASSLGGVPYNEQFF
TRBJ2-1	TRBV29-1	TRBD2	NA	TGCAGCGTTGGTGGGGCAGCGGGAGGGAACCACAATGAGCAGTTCTTC	CSVGGAAGGNHNEQFF